The entry below gives a single T cell receptor beta chain sequence along with its context. The V gene lost 4 bases and the J gene lost 8 bases, with 12 bases spanning the gap. Germline lookup yields CDR1 GTSNPN and CDR2 SVGIG (reference sequence). CDR3 length: 12 residues. Per the authors' pipeline: Amplification of reference gene primers provided the estimated nucleated cell counts. Using immunoSEQ multiplex PCR, the repertoire was profiled, and TCRdb retains in-frame clones only, with some absent. The V and J calls and clone size come from that table; D and trimming were worked out from the DNA. Among 45,000 to 55,000 clones listed, 70% to 90% were seen once. This entry belongs to a study of blood T cell repertoires in COVID-19. Study overall: Sites across the United States, Italy and Spain contributed samples from acute and convalescent COVID-19.

The receptor's source is a human donor in a cohort sampled during active COVID-19. The sequenced sample was peripheral blood. The V call is TRBV30, the J call TRBJ1-3, with a possible D match to TRBD1 (6 bases). Written as DNA, the CDR3 is TGTGCCTGGATTTCGGGGGGCGACACCATATATTTT. This sequence encodes CAWISGGDTIYF.